These 6 T cell receptor beta chains originate from one sample sequenced in a study of T-cell memory formation after mild COVID-19. TCRdb passed the 5' RACE reads through MiXCR, listing each CDR3 protein once. Seen here are fewer than 500,000 distinct CDR3 sequences, roughly 25% observed once, and the top ten hold around 13%. The sequencing input was PBMCs or a T cell subset sorted from them (not recorded which). The origin of the receptors is an adult woman who had mild COVID-19 (a few samples of this study predate the infection). Cell type and time point are not known.

The chain is built from TRBV15 and TRBJ2-7; 7 bases map to TRBD2. Germline-derived CDR1 and CDR2 are LNHNV and YYDKDF (reference sequence). There are 15 residues in the CDR3. Germline trimming cut 5 bases from V and 2 bases from J; bases unmatched to any gene: 9. The DNA of the CDR3 is TGTGCCACCAGCGGGAGGGGTACTACAGCCTACGAGCAGTACTTC. This codes for CATSGRGTTAYEQYF.

The chain joins TRBV7-3 to TRBJ2-3, with D hard to call. The CDR3 runs to 13 residues. The V end lost 4 bases, the J end lost 6 bases, and 11 bases lay between the germline ends. The germline V gene encodes CDR1 SGHTA and CDR2 FQGTGA. The CDR3: CASSSRNSDTQYF. CDR3 sequence (DNA): TGTGCCAGCAGCTCCCGTAACAGCGATACGCAGTATTTT.

The sample holds a few counts of this clonotype. V usage is TRBV4-1 and J usage is TRBJ2-7; D gene unclear. Trimming cost V 3 bases and J 5 bases, with 8 bases left between them. Germline V gene lookup returns CDR1 MGHRA and CDR2 YSYEKL. The CDR3 length is 12 residues. The CDR3: CASSQFAHEQYF. CDR3 DNA sequence: TGCGCCAGCAGCCAGTTCGCCCACGAGCAGTACTTC.

In its sample, this clonotype was seen a few times. CDR3 nucleotide sequence: TGTGCCAGCAGCCCGGGACTAGCGGGAGCCTTGGCCGGGGAGCTGTTTTTT. Protein: CASSPGLAGALAGELFF. V and J are TRBV7-2 and TRBJ2-2, with 14 bases fitting TRBD2. The CDR3 sequence is 17 residues long. The trim removed 5 bases at V and 6 bases at J, leaving 8 bases unmatched. CDR1 SGHTA and CDR2 FQGNSA come from the germline V gene.

J is TRBJ2-7 and V is TRBV28; 7 bases align to TRBD1. The germline V gene encodes CDR1 MDHEN and CDR2 SYDVKM. J was trimmed by 3 bases and V by 3 bases; bases with no gene match: 8. This CDR3 is built from 15 residues. In DNA, the CDR3 is TGTGCCAGCAGTTTCCCGTGGACAGGTGACTACGAGCAGTACTTC. Translation: CASSFPWTGDYEQYF.

This clonotype was counted between two and nine times. CDR3 bases: TGTGCCATCAGTGAATGGGGGAGGTTTAAAGAGACCCAGTACTTC. It is translated as CAISEWGRFKETQYF. The V call is TRBV10-3, the J call TRBJ2-5, with a tentative D call TRBD2 (6 bases). The CDR3 spans 15 residues. In germline, CDR1 is ENHRY, CDR2 SYGVKD. Trimming pared 3 bases from V and 3 bases from J, leaving 14 bases between.